This TCR beta chain was sequenced during a study of blood T cell repertoires in COVID-19. About the research overall: Collection of acute and convalescent COVID-19 samples took place in the United States, Italy and Spain. In each case, the material was cDNA or gDNA derived from T cells, B-cell-depleted T cells, or PBMCs.

Profiled with immunoSEQ multiplex PCR; TCRdb holds only in-frame clones, not every one. This sample has just over 70,000 clones, with more than 75% found just once. This clone occurred once. CDR3 length: 15 residues. V dropped 6 bases and J dropped 1 base, with 19 bases sitting between them. The germline CDR1 and CDR2 sequences are SQVTM and ANQGSEA. The sequence came from a human donor in a cohort sampled during active COVID-19. The sample comprised peripheral blood. This chain joins TRBV29-1 and TRBJ2-7; perhaps TRBD2 as D (7 bases). CDR3 DNA: TGCAGCGTGGGGGGAAGGGGGAGGGTTTCCTACGAGCAGTACTTC. This encodes CSVGGRGRVSYEQYF.